These 32 T cell receptor beta chains share one sample of origin, sequenced in a study of blood T cell repertoires in COVID-19. Only in-frame clones appear in the TCRdb table, and some are missing; sequencing was by immunoSEQ multiplex PCR. The sample has a few hundred thousand clones; about four fifths are singletons. Source material: PBMCs or T cells enriched from blood (not recorded which). Receptor source: a woman aged 45-59 years who had recovered from COVID-19.

The V call is TRBV27, the J call TRBJ1-1; D is unclear. The CDR3 is 13 amino acids. Between the trimmed V and J ends, which lost 2 bases and 1 base, there was a span of 5 bases. Per germline, CDR1 MNHEY and CDR2 SMNVEV (reference sequence). CDR3 loop: CASSLVRNTEAFF. Written as DNA, the CDR3 is TGTGCCAGCAGTTTAGTCCGGAACACTGAAGCTTTCTTT.

This clone was detected many times. V usage is TRBV5-1 and J usage is TRBJ1-2; the match to TRBD1 covers 7 bases. With 4 bases clipped from V and 0 bases from J, the junction kept 3 bases outside the gene matches. Germline V gene lookup returns CDR1 SGHRS and CDR2 YFSETQ. This CDR3 has 14 residues. CDR3 sequence: CASSLGQSNYGYTF. The CDR3 nucleotides read TGCGCCAGCAGCCTGGGACAGTCTAACTATGGCTACACCTTC.

The rearrangement uses TRBV7-8 and TRBJ1-6; 7 bases match TRBD1. The J segment lost 10 bases and the V segment lost 5 bases, leaving 11 bases of the junction unmatched. Germline V lookup: CDR1 SGHVS, CDR2 FQNEAQ. There are 15 residues in the CDR3. The CDR3 DNA is TGTGCCAGCAGCGAGCGACAGGGCCGACTGTCACCCCTCCACTTT. Protein product: CASSERQGRLSPLHF. Supplemented by reference TRBV7-8 and TRBJ1-6, the full variable domain reads GAGVSQSPRYKVAKRGQDVALRCDPISGHVSLFWYQQALGQGPEFLTYFQNEAQLDKSGLPSDRFFAERPEGSVSTLKIQRTQQEDSAVYLCASSERQGRLSPLHFGNGTRLTVT.

The chain recombines TRBV5-4 with TRBJ2-7; 9 bases are shared with TRBD2. V shed 0 bases and J 5 bases; nucleotides not matched to a gene: 9. Per germline, CDR1 SGHNT and CDR2 YYREEE (reference sequence). This CDR3 region has 16 residues. The CDR3 bases are TGTGCCAGCAGCTTGGTATGGGCTAGCGGGAACAACGAGCAGTACTTC. It specifies CASSLVWASGNNEQYF. Complete variable domain (other parts from reference TRBV5-4 and TRBJ2-7): ETGVTQSPTHLIKTRGQQVTLRCSSQSGHNTVSWYQQALGQGPQFIFQYYREEENGRGNFPPRFSGLQFPNYSSELNVNALELDDSALYLCASSLVWASGNNEQYFGPGTRLTVT.

This clone was picked up a small number of times. This chain joins TRBV7-2 and TRBJ2-5; TRBD2 matches 12 bases. CDR3 size: 17 residues. From germline, CDR1 is SGHTA and CDR2 FQGNSA. The V and J ends lost 4 bases and 4 bases, in that order; junction bases with no gene match: 10. CDR3 coding DNA: TGTGCCAGCAGCTACGAATCGACTAGCGGGAGAGGAGAGACCCAGTACTTC. This translates into CASSYESTSGRGETQYF.

The chain couples TRBV28 to TRBJ1-1, with unresolved D. From germline, CDR1 is MDHEN and CDR2 SYDVKM. Deletions cut 8 bases from V and 11 bases from J, with 15 bases between. This CDR3 is built from 11 residues. The CDR3 nucleotides are TGTGCCAGCGGGTGGGTTGACGGGGCTTTCTTT. The encoded protein is CASGWVDGAFF. Full variable domain (remainder filled in from reference TRBV28 and TRBJ1-1): DVKVTQSSRYLVKRTGEKVFLECVQDMDHENMFWYRQDPGLGLRLIYFSYDVKMKEKGDIPEGYSVSREKKERFSLILESASTNQTSMYLCASGWVDGAFFGQGTRLTVV.

This clone came up a few times. The chain recombines TRBV7-9 with TRBJ1-2; 10 nucleotides match TRBD1. This CDR3 comprises 16 residues. Germline loops: CDR1 SEHNR, CDR2 FQNEAQ (reference sequence). With 5 bases clipped from V and 5 bases from J, the junction kept 11 bases outside the gene matches. The CDR3 sequence: CASSIDTGTGAYGYTF. The DNA of the CDR3 is TGTGCCAGCAGCATAGATACCGGGACAGGGGCATATGGCTACACCTTC.

The chain employs TRBV2 and TRBJ2-7, with 7 bases lining up with TRBD1. V was pared by 5 bases and J by 2 bases, with 9 bases of the junction left unmatched. Germline CDR1 reads SNHLY; CDR2 reads FYNNEI. This CDR3 has 15 residues. In nucleotides, the CDR3 is TGTGCCAGCAGTCCCCCGCCGGGACAGACCTACGAGCAGTACTTC. This sequence encodes CASSPPPGQTYEQYF.

The chain uses TRBV28 and TRBJ2-7; 9 bases align to TRBD1. Trimming took 5 bases from V and 3 from J; bases not matched to a gene: 11. This CDR3 has 16 residues. CDR1 is MDHEN, CDR2 SYDVKM, per germline. CDR3: CASSDQLGTGRYEQYF. The CDR3 DNA reads TGTGCCAGCAGTGATCAACTCGGGACAGGGCGCTACGAGCAGTACTTC. Full variable domain (remainder filled in from reference TRBV28 and TRBJ2-7): DVKVTQSSRYLVKRTGEKVFLECVQDMDHENMFWYRQDPGLGLRLIYFSYDVKMKEKGDIPEGYSVSREKKERFSLILESASTNQTSMYLCASSDQLGTGRYEQYFGPGTRLTVT.

The V call is TRBV18, the J call TRBJ2-7; 8 nucleotides align to TRBD2. The CDR3 is 16 residues long. Germline V lookup: CDR1 KGHSH, CDR2 LQKENI. Germline trimming cut 0 bases from V and 5 bases from J; bases unmatched to any gene: 9. Here the CDR3 DNA reads TGTGCCAGCTCACCACCTAACGCGGGAGGACCCCACGAGCAGTACTTC. This translates into CASSPPNAGGPHEQYF.

The rearrangement joins TRBV27 to TRBJ1-1, with D maybe TRBD1 (6 bases). Trimming removed 5 bases at V and 3 bases at J, with 19 bases between. CDR1 is MNHEY and CDR2 is SMNVEV in the germline V gene (reference sequence). This CDR3 contains 16 residues. The CDR3 sequence is CASSRTGHEGYTEAFF. The DNA for the CDR3 is TGTGCCAGCAGTCGTACAGGGCATGAGGGGTACACTGAAGCTTTCTTT.

The chain combines TRBV7-3 with TRBJ2-3, with D uncertain. The CDR3 runs to 15 residues. Trimming removed 2 bases at V and 1 base at J, with 10 bases between. Germline V gene lookup returns CDR1 SGHTA and CDR2 FQGTGA. CDR3 nucleotides: TGTGCCAGCAGCTTATCCGGGTTGGGCACAGATACGCAGTATTTT. It specifies CASSLSGLGTDTQYF.

This chain links TRBV16 with TRBJ1-2, with 7 bases identical to TRBD1. The germline CDR1 and CDR2 sequences are KGHSY and FQNENV. The CDR3 extends over 14 amino acids. Trimming cost V 4 bases and J 4 bases; bases outside gene matches: 6. CDR3 residues: CASSRGQTTYGYTF. The DNA of the CDR3 is TGTGCCAGCAGCCGGGGACAGACCACCTATGGCTACACCTTC. The complete variable domain, with remaining parts taken from reference TRBV16 and TRBJ1-2, reads GEEVAQTPKHLVRGEGQKAKLYCAPIKGHSYVFWYQQVLKNEFKFLISFQNENVFDETGMPKERFSAKCLPNSPCSLEIQATKLEDSAVYFCASSRGQTTYGYTFGSGTRLTVV.

This clone was seen a handful of times. V usage is TRBV19 and J usage is TRBJ1-2, with no clear D. The CDR3 covers 14 residues. The germline V gene encodes CDR1 LNHDA and CDR2 SQIVND (reference sequence). V lost 5 bases to trimming and J lost 4 bases, with 14 bases between them. For the CDR3, the DNA is TGTGCCAGTAGTGCCCGGGAGGGTGGCTATGGCTACACCTTC. It codes for CASSAREGGYGYTF.

This chain connects TRBV7-2 to TRBJ2-7; 11 bases are shared with TRBD2. V shed 5 bases and J 2 bases; nucleotides not matched to a gene: 14. CDR1 and CDR2 (germline): SGHTA, FQGNSA. The CDR3 has 18 amino acids. CDR3 residues: CASSRSNLAGGPPYEQYF. In nucleotides, the CDR3 is TGTGCCAGCAGCCGTTCCAATCTAGCGGGAGGTCCCCCCTACGAGCAGTACTTC.

Concerning this clone itself: The germline gene is not matched at one end of the junction; a read error may be the cause. The chain uses TRBV25-1 and TRBJ2-7; D gene ambiguous. There are 11 residues in the CDR3. CDR1 and CDR2 from the germline V gene are MGHDK and SYGVNS. The CDR3 loop is CASSEGYERSF. The CDR3 DNA is TGTGCCAGCAGTGAAGGATACGAGCGTTCCTTC.

V usage is TRBV14 and J usage is TRBJ2-2, with 14 bases fitting TRBD2. Trimming at V came to 4 bases and at J to 2 bases, leaving 3 bases not matched to a gene. The V gene's germline CDR1 is SGHDN and CDR2 FVKESK. CDR3 length: 17 residues. The CDR3 here is CASSLGLAGVNTGELFF. CDR3 nucleotides: TGTGCCAGCAGCCTGGGACTAGCGGGAGTTAACACCGGGGAGCTGTTTTTT.

The J gene is TRBJ1-2, the V gene TRBV3-1 (or the pseudogene TRBV3-2), with TRBD1 matching 8 bases. This CDR3 contains 13 residues. Germline values: CDR1 LGHDT, CDR2 YNNKEL (reference sequence). V lost 5 bases to trimming and J lost 8 bases; unmatched junction nucleotides: 7. Written as DNA, the CDR3 is TGTGCCAGCAGCAAAACAGGGGGATGGGGCTACACCTTC. The encoded protein is CASSKTGGWGYTF.

J is TRBJ1-4 and V is TRBV25-1; the D is unclear. CDR3 length equals 15 residues. Trimming removed 2 bases at V and 0 bases at J, with 7 bases between. Germline V lookup: CDR1 MGHDK, CDR2 SYGVNS. The CDR3 is CASSETQPTNEKLFF. For the CDR3, the DNA is TGTGCCAGCAGTGAAACACAGCCAACTAATGAAAAACTGTTTTTT.

This clone has just a few counts. This sequence joins TRBV6-5 and TRBJ2-5; no firm D call. The V end lost 6 bases, the J end lost 2 bases, and 13 bases lay between the germline ends. The CDR3 contains 14 residues. The V gene's germline CDR1 is MNHEY and CDR2 SVGAGI. The CDR3, as DNA: TGTGCCAGCAGGCCTTCTCAGTTGCAAGAGACCCAGTACTTC. Amino acids: CASRPSQLQETQYF.

V gene TRBV7-2 combines with J gene TRBJ1-6; TRBD1 might be the D (5 bases). CDR1 and CDR2 (germline): SGHTA, FQGNSA. This CDR3 comprises 18 residues. The V end lost 1 base, the J end lost 5 bases, and 18 bases lay between the germline ends. CDR3: CASSLGVLGVGDNSPLHF. CDR3 coding DNA: TGTGCCAGCAGCTTAGGAGTGTTAGGGGTAGGAGATAATTCACCCCTCCACTTT.

The V gene is TRBV30, the J gene TRBJ1-6; D gene ambiguous. Trimming stripped 4 bases from V and 14 bases from J, with 12 bases between. CDR3 length equals 11 residues. The germline V gene has CDR1 GTSNPN and CDR2 SVGIG (reference sequence). The CDR3: CAWNHQSALHF. CDR3 nucleotide sequence: TGTGCCTGGAACCACCAGTCAGCCCTCCACTTT.

This clone was picked up one time. The chain joins TRBV6-2 or TRBV6-3 to TRBJ2-1; no definite D call. The germline V gene encodes CDR1 MNHEY and CDR2 SVGEGT. V was trimmed by 4 bases and J by 12 bases, leaving 10 bases between them. The CDR3 contains 11 residues. The CDR3 nucleotides read TGTGCCAGCAGTTTGAAAGCCCTGCAGTTCTTC. Translated, it gives CASSLKALQFF.

With respect to this clone: The same CDR3 is also encoded by other DNA sequences in this sample. The rearrangement uses TRBV12-3 or TRBV12-4 and TRBJ1-2; 8 bases match TRBD1. This CDR3 comprises 13 residues. Unmatched junction bases numbered 4, after V lost 6 bases and J lost 4 bases. CDR3 in DNA: TGTGCCAGCAGCCAGGACAGGGTCTATGGCTACACCTTC. This translates into CASSQDRVYGYTF.

The V call is TRBV4-3, the J call TRBJ2-3; TRBD2 matches 11 bases. After removal of 0 bases from V and 2 bases from J, the junction contained 4 bases not matched to a gene. The CDR3 is 17 amino acids. From germline, CDR1 is LGHNA and CDR2 YSLEER. CDR3 nucleotide sequence: TGCGCCAGCAGCCAAGATCCTAGCGGGGGGAACACAGATACGCAGTATTTT. Protein product: CASSQDPSGGNTDTQYF.

The genes are TRBV2 and TRBJ2-1; TRBD1 matches 8 bases. The CDR3 contains 14 residues. CDR1 and CDR2 from the germline V gene are SNHLY and FYNNEI. V shed 3 bases and J 7 bases; nucleotides not matched to a gene: 5. The CDR3 bases are TGTGCCAGCAGTGAGACAACAGGGGGGAATGAGCAGTTCTTC. Translation gives CASSETTGGNEQFF.

The J gene is TRBJ2-4, the V gene TRBV7-9, with D tentatively TRBD1 (5 bases). Trimming left V 5 bases short and J 9 bases short, with 17 bases between. Per the germline V gene, CDR1 is SEHNR and CDR2 is FQNEAQ (reference sequence). This CDR3 spans 14 amino acids. CDR3 amino acids: CASSPLLGPGIQYF. The CDR3 region has the DNA TGTGCCAGCAGCCCCCTCCTGGGGCCTGGCATTCAGTACTTC.

The rearrangement uses TRBV19 and TRBJ1-3; D call uncertain. The V gene's germline CDR1 is LNHDA and CDR2 SQIVND (reference sequence). The CDR3 extends over 13 amino acids. Trimming removed 7 bases at V and 0 bases at J, with 7 bases between. The CDR3 region has the DNA TGTGCCAGTAAAAGCTTCTCTGGAAACACCATATATTTT. It codes for CASKSFSGNTIYF.

This chain uses TRBV7-6 with TRBJ1-2; 9 bases align to TRBD1. CDR1 is SGHVS and CDR2 is FNYEAQ in the germline V gene. V dropped 0 bases and J dropped 2; count of bases not matched to a gene: 7. CDR3 length: 17 residues. The CDR3 DNA follows: TGTGCCAGCAGCTTAGCTGTGGGACAGGGATCCAACTATGGCTACACCTTC. Its protein product is CASSLAVGQGSNYGYTF.

The count of this clone is one. The sample has other DNA sequences that encode this CDR3 too. The genes are TRBV12-3 or TRBV12-4 and TRBJ1-5; D not certain. Trimming shortened V by 2 bases and J by 4 bases, and 6 bases separated the two germline ends. The CDR3 sequence is 13 residues long. CDR3 sequence: CASSLSGNQPQHF. DNA of the CDR3: TGTGCCAGCAGTTTATCAGGTAATCAGCCCCAGCATTTT.

V usage is TRBV7-2 and J usage is TRBJ2-4; 8 nucleotides match TRBD1. The CDR3 has 13 residues. CDR1 is SGHTA, CDR2 FQGNSA, per germline. J gave up 7 bases and V 5 bases, and 4 bases lay outside the gene matches. The CDR3 loop reads CASSGDRGNIQYF. The CDR3, as DNA: TGTGCCAGCAGCGGTGACAGGGGTAACATTCAGTACTTC.

The chain recombines TRBV2 with TRBJ1-2, with D perhaps matching TRBD1 (6 bases). This CDR3 contains 14 residues. The germline V gene encodes CDR1 SNHLY and CDR2 FYNNEI. V was shortened by 7 bases and J by 5 bases, with 17 bases between the two germline ends. DNA of the CDR3: TGTGCCAGCACCGAGGACAGACTACTATATGGCTACACCTTC. Translating it yields CASTEDRLLYGYTF.